The clone carrying this T cell receptor beta chain came up a few times. This entry belongs to a study of identical twins. The germline V gene encodes CDR1 DFQATT and CDR2 SNEGSKA (reference sequence). The CDR3 has 16 residues. V was clipped by 3 bases and J by 2 bases; unmatched bases: 10. TCRdb reprocessed the 5' RACE reads via MiXCR and lists one record per CDR3 protein. The data show 400,000 to 650,000 distinct CDR3 sequences, 22% seen once. These same records also appear under a second study, on T cells expressing NK-cell markers.

The TCR originated in a woman younger than 30 in good health. The J gene is TRBJ2-1, the V gene TRBV20-1, with TRBD2 matching over 7 bases. Specimen: CD4+ T cells sorted from blood. DNA for the CDR3: TGCAGTGCTAGGGTCGGAGCGGGACTCACCTACAATGAGCAGTTCTTC. Translation: CSARVGAGLTYNEQFF.